A single TCR beta chain is shown here with its context. It was treatment-naive patients with stable or active relapsing-remitting disease who made up the multiple sclerosis controls. These data originate in a study of CD8 T cells in Susac syndrome. The RNA input was roughly 0.5 to 1 ug, and it was reverse transcribed with random hexamers. The amplification used immunoSEQ multiplex PCR on TCR beta CDR3; it spanned 54 Vbeta and 13 Jbeta. Via MiXCR, TCRdb re-called the immunoSEQ multiplex PCR reads, giving one row per CDR3 protein. In the table there are about 290,000 distinct CDR3 sequences, around 85% of which are singletons. The CDR3 extends over 16 amino acids. CDR1 is SGHAT and CDR2 is FQDESV in the germline V gene (reference sequence). V shed 5 bases and J 4 bases; nucleotides not matched to a gene: 13.

V gene TRBV11-1 combines with J gene TRBJ1-1; 7 bases align to TRBD1. This TCR came from a human donor with multiple sclerosis. The sample comprised CD8+ T cells from PBMCs. The CDR3 DNA reads TGTGCCAGCAGCCCGAGACAGGGACTTCTTATCACTGAAGCTTTCTTT. Amino acids: CASSPRQGLLITEAFF.